A single sample gave rise to the 25 T cell receptor beta chains below, sequenced in a study of shared clonotypes between healthy human individuals. TCRdb's copy holds only in-frame clones and misses some; the assay was immunoSEQ multiplex PCR. The repertoire includes roughly 1,500,000 clones, 98% of them detected once, and approximately 0.4% sits in the top ten. The sample consisted of naive CD4+ T cells sorted from blood. The subset: CD45RA+ positively selected. The receptors originated from a man aged 25-40 years in good health.

The chain carries TRBV7-9 and TRBJ2-5; D is possibly TRBD1 or TRBD2 (5 bases each). The CDR3 sequence is 15 residues long. CDR1 and CDR2 from the germline V gene are SEHNR and FQNEAQ (reference sequence). Trimming cost V 5 bases and J 1 base, with 14 bases left between them. The CDR3, as DNA: TGTGCCAGCAGCCGGGACCCTTCCACCCAAGAGACCCAGTACTTC. It specifies CASSRDPSTQETQYF.

The chain carries TRBV4-3 and TRBJ2-1, with 7 bases aligning to TRBD1. The CDR3 is 14 residues long. V was pared by 1 base and J by 4 bases, with 1 base of the junction left unmatched. CDR1 is LGHNA and CDR2 is YSLEER in the germline V gene. Written as DNA, the CDR3 is TGCGCCAGCAGCCAAGGACAGGGATACAATGAGCAGTTCTTC. Translation: CASSQGQGYNEQFF.

V is TRBV2 and J is TRBJ2-1; 12 nucleotides agree with TRBD1. This CDR3 region has 18 residues. The V gene's germline CDR1 is SNHLY and CDR2 FYNNEI. The J segment lost 7 bases and the V segment lost 1 base, leaving 11 bases of the junction unmatched. CDR3 DNA sequence: TGTGCCAGCAGTGAAGTTTTAATAGGGACAGGGGGCGTAAATGAGCAGTTCTTC. The encoded protein is CASSEVLIGTGGVNEQFF.

The chain employs TRBV11-2 and TRBJ2-1; either TRBD1 or TRBD2 may supply D (5 bases each). The V and J ends lost 5 bases and 6 bases respectively, with 20 bases between them. Germline loops: CDR1 SGHAT, CDR2 FQNNGV. CDR3 length: 16 residues. The CDR3 region is CASSRLRDPGINEQFF. The DNA of the CDR3 is TGTGCCAGCAGCCGCCTTCGGGACCCGGGGATCAATGAGCAGTTCTTC.

Of note for this clone: The junction differs from germline at one of its ends, possibly a read error. The chain has TRBV7-7 and TRBJ2-1, with D possibly being TRBD2 (5 bases). CDR1 and CDR2 from the germline V gene are SSHAT and FNYEAQ (reference sequence). This CDR3 spans 12 amino acids. The CDR3 nucleotides are TGTGCTAGCACCCGGAGGTTCAATGAGCAGTTCTTC. Amino acid sequence: CASTRRFNEQFF. Combining the CDR3 with reference TRBV7-7 and TRBJ2-1 gives the whole variable domain GAGVSQSPRYKVTKRGQDVTLRCDPISSHATLYWYQQALGQGPEFLTYFNYEAQPDKSGLPSDRFSAERPEGSISTLTIQRTEQRDSAMYRCASTRRFNEQFFGPGTRLTVL.

This chain joins TRBV10-1 and TRBJ2-3; 12 bases fit TRBD2. Germline CDR1 WNHNN, CDR2 SYGVQD (reference sequence). V shed 9 bases, J shed 4 bases, and the junction held 11 bases outside the gene matches. The CDR3 spans 16 residues. The CDR3 DNA is TGCGCCAGGGTACCCCCTCTAGCGGGAGGGGCAGATACGCAGTATTTT. Encoded protein: CARVPPLAGGADTQYF.

The chain links TRBV28 to TRBJ2-4, with 7 bases that match TRBD1. Germline-derived CDR1 and CDR2 are MDHEN and SYDVKM. V shed 2 bases and J 2 bases; nucleotides not matched to a gene: 3. CDR3 length: 15 residues. The CDR3 region is CASSLRGQSKNIQYF. The CDR3 region has the DNA TGTGCCAGCAGTTTACGGGGACAGTCCAAAAACATTCAGTACTTC.

The J gene is TRBJ1-1, the V gene TRBV5-1; possibly TRBD1 for D (5 bases). Trimming removed 3 bases at V and 2 bases at J, with 8 bases between. This CDR3 comprises 13 residues. The germline V gene encodes CDR1 SGHRS and CDR2 YFSETQ. The DNA for the CDR3 is TGCGCCAGCAGCTGGCAGGGTAACACTGAAGCTTTCTTT. This sequence encodes CASSWQGNTEAFF.

The chain has TRBV7-2 and TRBJ1-2, with D possibly TRBD1 on 6 matching bases. The V gene lost 1 base and the J gene lost 4 bases, with 10 bases spanning the gap. In germline, CDR1 is SGHTA, CDR2 FQGNSA. This CDR3 comprises 14 residues. CDR3 loop: CASSLDGGRYGYTF. CDR3 nucleotides: TGTGCCAGCAGCTTAGATGGGGGCCGCTATGGCTACACCTTC.

This chain uses TRBV6-5 with TRBJ2-7; the D is unclear. Trimming took off 6 bases at V and 5 bases at J, with 8 bases between the two ends. The CDR3 sequence is 11 residues long. From germline, CDR1 is MNHEY and CDR2 SVGAGI. The CDR3 bases are TGTGCCAGCAGCCACGGTAACGAGCAGTACTTC. Encoded protein: CASSHGNEQYF.

V usage is TRBV11-3 and J usage is TRBJ2-7; the D gene is possibly TRBD2 (5 bases). CDR3 length: 14 amino acids. V was clipped by 5 bases and J by 0 bases, with 11 bases between them. Germline-derived CDR1 and CDR2 are SGHNT and YENEEA. The CDR3 sequence is CASSPGGNSYEQYF. The CDR3 DNA reads TGTGCCAGCAGCCCTGGAGGAAACTCCTACGAGCAGTACTTC.

This sequence joins TRBV6-6 and TRBJ2-5, with D perhaps assigned TRBD1 or TRBD2 (5 bases each). The CDR3 is made up of 14 amino acids. The V end lost 5 bases, the J end lost 3 bases, and 13 bases lay between the germline ends. The germline V gene encodes CDR1 MNHNY and CDR2 SVGAGI (reference sequence). CDR3 in amino acids: CASSPSRGEETQYF. CDR3 coding DNA: TGTGCCAGCAGTCCCTCGCGAGGGGAAGAGACCCAGTACTTC.

The chain uses TRBV7-2 and TRBJ2-7, with 8 bases matching TRBD1. Looked up from germline, CDR1 is SGHTA and CDR2 is FQGNSA. Trimming cost V 1 base and J 3 bases; bases outside gene matches: 8. There are 16 residues in the CDR3. CDR3 amino acids: CASSLGPPGQDYEQYF. The DNA of the CDR3 is TGTGCCAGCAGCTTAGGCCCGCCGGGACAGGACTACGAGCAGTACTTC.

This clone was detected only once. V gene TRBV28 combines with J gene TRBJ1-2; possibly TRBD1 for D (6 bases). The CDR3 loop spans 16 amino acids. The germline V gene has CDR1 MDHEN and CDR2 SYDVKM. V was trimmed by 5 bases and J by 0 bases, leaving 16 bases between them. CDR3 DNA sequence: TGTGCCAGCAGTGATACCCGACAGGACACTAACTATGGCTACACCTTC. Its protein is CASSDTRQDTNYGYTF.

V and J are TRBV10-3 and TRBJ1-3; D ambiguous. There are 14 residues in the CDR3. Germline-derived CDR1 and CDR2 are ENHRY and SYGVKD. V lost 2 bases and J 0 bases, leaving 5 bases between the germline ends. This CDR3 is CAISEGISGNTIYF. CDR3 DNA: TGTGCCATCAGTGAGGGGATCTCTGGAAACACCATATATTTT.

As concerns this clone: At one of its ends the junction is not consistent with the germline gene, which may arise from a read error. V usage is TRBV18 and J usage is TRBJ1-2; D uncertain. CDR3 length: 9 residues. CDR1 KGHSH and CDR2 LQKENI come from the germline V gene. CDR3 loop: CASSPCPEF. The DNA for the CDR3 is TGTGCCAGCTCACCGTGCCCCGAGTTC. The complete variable domain, with remaining parts taken from reference TRBV18 and TRBJ1-2, reads NAGVMQNPRHLVRRRGQEARLRCSPMKGHSHVYWYRQLPEEGLKFMVYLQKENIIDESGMPKERFSAEFPKEGPSILRIQQVVRGDSAAYFCASSPCPEFGSGTRLTVV.

V gene TRBV18 combines with J gene TRBJ2-2; D is possibly TRBD1 (5 bases). The germline V and J ends were trimmed by 3 bases and 5 bases, with 10 bases remaining between them. This CDR3 has 14 residues. Germline CDR1 KGHSH, CDR2 LQKENI. In nucleotides, the CDR3 is TGTGCCAGCTCACCTCGGACACGTACCGGGGAGCTGTTTTTT. Its protein product is CASSPRTRTGELFF.

This sequence joins TRBV29-1 and TRBJ2-1; possible D gene TRBD2, 6 bases. Trimming shortened V by 4 bases and J by 4 bases, and 17 bases separated the two germline ends. The germline V gene encodes CDR1 SQVTM and CDR2 ANQGSEA. The CDR3 runs to 15 residues. CDR3 in amino acids: CSVAPTRDLYNEQFF. The CDR3 nucleotides are TGCAGCGTTGCCCCGACTAGGGACCTTTACAATGAGCAGTTCTTC.

For this clone: Additional DNA sequences in this sample encode the identical CDR3. V and J are TRBV28 and TRBJ2-5; TRBD2 might be the D (5 bases). CDR3 length: 13 amino acids. With 2 bases removed from V and 5 bases from J, the gap between germline ends came to 9 bases. Germline-derived CDR1 and CDR2 are MDHEN and SYDVKM. The CDR3 spells CASSLGGLETQYF. DNA of the CDR3: TGTGCCAGCAGTTTAGGCGGGTTGGAGACCCAGTACTTC.

This chain uses TRBV29-1 with TRBJ1-2; D is unresolved. CDR3 length equals 12 residues. CDR1 SQVTM and CDR2 ANQGSEA come from the germline V gene. The V end was cut by 3 bases, the J end by 3 bases, with 8 bases between. The DNA of the CDR3 is TGCAGCGTTGATCGGTCGCACTATGGCTACACCTTC. It translates to CSVDRSHYGYTF.

V usage is TRBV10-1 and J usage is TRBJ2-7, with D perhaps matching TRBD2 (5 bases). Trimming shortened V by 3 bases and J by 7 bases, and 16 bases separated the two germline ends. CDR3 length: 14 residues. The germline gives CDR1 WNHNN, CDR2 SYGVQD (reference sequence). CDR3: CASSDERNPGEQYF. DNA for the CDR3: TGCGCCAGCAGTGATGAGCGTAACCCGGGGGAGCAGTACTTC.

The chain couples TRBV5-6 to TRBJ2-4; D is tentatively TRBD1 or TRBD2 (6 bases each). This CDR3 contains 16 residues. CDR1 and CDR2 from the germline V gene are SGHDT and YYEEEE. V dropped 1 base and J dropped 0 bases, with 11 bases sitting between them. The CDR3 loop reads CASSLRGGLAKNIQYF. The CDR3 DNA follows: TGTGCCAGCAGCTTGCGAGGGGGACTAGCCAAAAACATTCAGTACTTC. The full variable domain, with the rest looked up from reference TRBV5-6 and TRBJ2-4, is DAGVTQSPTHLIKTRGQQVTLRCSPKSGHDTVSWYQQALGQGPQFIFQYYEEEERQRGNFPDRFSGHQFPNYSSELNVNALLLGDSALYLCASSLRGGLAKNIQYFGAGTRLSVL.

Details on this clone: Other DNA sequences in this sample translate to the same CDR3. The rearrangement uses TRBV5-4 and TRBJ1-1; D may be TRBD1 (6 bases). The V gene lost 2 bases and the J gene lost 3 bases, with 11 bases spanning the gap. The CDR3 is 14 amino acids. CDR1 and CDR2 (germline): SGHNT, YYREEE (reference sequence). CDR3 sequence: CASSLVGGDTEAFF. Written as DNA, the CDR3 is TGTGCCAGCAGCTTAGTAGGGGGTGACACTGAAGCTTTCTTT.

This chain uses TRBV27 with TRBJ2-7; D not certain. Germline V gene lookup returns CDR1 MNHEY and CDR2 SMNVEV (reference sequence). The CDR3 spans 15 residues. Trimming removed 3 bases from V and 2 bases from J, with 14 bases in between. CDR3 nucleotide sequence: TGTGCCAGCAGTTTGCTTGGTGACCGAACCTACGAGCAGTACTTC. Translation gives CASSLLGDRTYEQYF.

The rearrangement uses TRBV5-4 and TRBJ2-3; D call uncertain. This CDR3 has 14 residues. V gave up 7 bases and J gave up 0 bases, with 12 bases separating them. Germline CDR1 SGHNT, CDR2 YYREEE (reference sequence). The CDR3 protein is CASRSTTSTDTQYF. CDR3 bases: TGTGCCAGCCGAAGTACAACCAGCACAGATACGCAGTATTTT. The complete variable domain, with remaining parts taken from reference TRBV5-4 and TRBJ2-3, reads ETGVTQSPTHLIKTRGQQVTLRCSSQSGHNTVSWYQQALGQGPQFIFQYYREEENGRGNFPPRFSGLQFPNYSSELNVNALELDDSALYLCASRSTTSTDTQYFGPGTRLTVL.